Below, 17 T cell receptor beta chains from the same sample are listed, as sequenced in a study of post-analysis software for immune sequencing data. Broader study findings: Patients showed TRBV5-6, TRBV5-1 and TRBV20-1 among roughly 5 TRBV segments more frequent than in controls.

For these receptors, no antigen is known. Included in the TCR beta cDNA libraries were unique molecular identifiers. TCRdb itself ran the PCR reads through MiXCR, one entry per CDR3 protein. The sample lists 800,000 to 950,000 distinct CDR3 sequences, about 57% occurring once. The sample consisted of blood. The receptors were gathered from a girl between 10 and 17 years old with multiple sclerosis.

This chain uses TRBV11-3 with TRBJ2-5; D possibly corresponds to TRBD2 (6 bases). This CDR3 has 14 residues. Trimming removed 0 bases from V and 11 bases from J, with 16 bases in between. Germline V lookup: CDR1 SGHNT, CDR2 YENEEA. CDR3 coding DNA: TGTGCCAGCAGCTTAGACGCCGGGACTCCAGGGCAGTACTTC. Translating it yields CASSLDAGTPGQYF.

This clonotype has only a few counts. The chain recombines TRBV5-1 with TRBJ1-2, with TRBD1 identical over 7 bases. The CDR3 has 17 residues. The germline V gene encodes CDR1 SGHRS and CDR2 YFSETQ. V was clipped by 2 bases and J by 8 bases; unmatched bases: 18. CDR3 protein: CASSFARFGRGRDGYTF. In DNA form, the CDR3 reads TGCGCCAGCAGCTTTGCTAGGTTTGGAAGGGGGCGTGACGGCTACACCTTC.

This chain uses TRBV5-1 with TRBJ2-1; D may be TRBD2 (5 bases). The V gene lost 4 bases and the J gene lost 9 bases, with 17 bases spanning the gap. The CDR3 loop spans 14 amino acids. The germline V gene has CDR1 SGHRS and CDR2 YFSETQ. The CDR3: CASSIGLAMGEQFF. In DNA, the CDR3 is TGCGCCAGCAGCATCGGACTGGCCATGGGTGAGCAGTTCTTC.

This clonotype was seen more than once but under ten times. The rearrangement joins TRBV12-3 or TRBV12-4 to TRBJ2-3; TRBD2 matches at 12 bases. V gave up 4 bases and J gave up 7 bases; unmatched junction bases: 9. The CDR3 has 16 residues. The CDR3 bases are TGTGCCAGCAGTTCACGGACTAGCGGGATCCCATATACGCAGTATTTT. Translating it yields CASSSRTSGIPYTQYF.

The chain joins TRBV5-1 to TRBJ2-5; D gene ambiguous. The V gene's germline CDR1 is SGHRS and CDR2 YFSETQ. Trimming stripped 0 bases from V and 0 bases from J, with 6 bases between. This CDR3 spans 14 amino acids. DNA for the CDR3: TGCGCCAGCAGCTTGGCGTTGAACCAAGAGACCCAGTACTTC. Translating it yields CASSLALNQETQYF. The variable domain in full, with the rest retrieved from reference TRBV5-1 and TRBJ2-5, is KAGVTQTPRYLIKTRGQQVTLSCSPISGHRSVSWYQQTPGQGLQFLFEYFSETQRNKGNFPGRFSGRQFSNSRSEMNVSTLELGDSALYLCASSLALNQETQYFGPGTRLLVL.

The chain recombines TRBV10-3 with TRBJ2-1; 7 bases line up with TRBD1. CDR1 is ENHRY and CDR2 is SYGVKD in the germline V gene. CDR3 length equals 18 residues. V lost 0 bases, J lost 2 bases, and 10 bases stayed unmatched. In nucleotides, the CDR3 is TGTGCCATCAGTGAGTCGTTGGACAGGCTGACTGCCTACAATGAGCAGTTCTTC. Its protein is CAISESLDRLTAYNEQFF.

The chain has TRBV20-1 and TRBJ2-1; 7 positions match TRBD2. Germline trimming cut 3 bases from V and 9 bases from J; bases unmatched to any gene: 11. Germline V CDR1 and CDR2: DFQATT, SNEGSKA (reference sequence). The length of the CDR3 is 14 residues. CDR3 in DNA: TGCAGTGCTAGCGGCATCGGGAGGTTTGGTGAGCAGTTCTTC. This sequence encodes CSASGIGRFGEQFF.

V gene TRBV20-1 combines with J gene TRBJ2-1, with TRBD2 matching 12 bases. CDR1 and CDR2 (germline): DFQATT, SNEGSKA (reference sequence). The CDR3 extends over 14 amino acids. V was pared by 5 bases and J by 8 bases, with 7 bases of the junction left unmatched. The CDR3 sequence: CSARLAGVAYEQFF. The CDR3 region has the DNA TGCAGTGCTCGACTAGCGGGAGTTGCCTATGAGCAGTTCTTC.

The chain carries TRBV5-1 and TRBJ2-1; D may be TRBD2 (6 bases). The CDR3 has 16 amino acids. V was trimmed by 3 bases and J by 4 bases, leaving 17 bases between them. CDR1 and CDR2 (germline): SGHRS, YFSETQ. The CDR3 DNA reads TGCGCCAGCAGCTCATCGACTAGTCCTAGGTACAATGAGCAGTTCTTC. It encodes CASSSSTSPRYNEQFF. Full variable domain (rest looked up from reference TRBV5-1 and TRBJ2-1): KAGVTQTPRYLIKTRGQQVTLSCSPISGHRSVSWYQQTPGQGLQFLFEYFSETQRNKGNFPGRFSGRQFSNSRSEMNVSTLELGDSALYLCASSSSTSPRYNEQFFGPGTRLTVL.

The genes are TRBV28 and TRBJ2-6, with no clear D. The CDR3 runs to 16 residues. CDR1 and CDR2 (germline): MDHEN, SYDVKM. The V end was cut by 6 bases, the J end by 0 bases, with 12 bases between. The CDR3 loop is CASRGSVRSGANVLTF. The CDR3 DNA sequence: TGTGCCAGCAGGGGGTCGGTCCGCTCTGGGGCCAACGTCCTGACTTTC.

The chain employs TRBV7-9 and TRBJ1-2; no reliable D call. Germline V gene lookup returns CDR1 SEHNR and CDR2 FQNEAQ (reference sequence). The CDR3 runs 13 residues. Trimming removed 1 base from V and 7 bases from J, with 10 bases in between. In DNA form, the CDR3 reads TGTGCCAGCAGCTTAGGGCCTCGGGCTGGCTACACCTTC. Protein: CASSLGPRAGYTF.

This chain links TRBV10-3 with TRBJ2-1; 12 nucleotides match TRBD2. Looked up from germline, CDR1 is ENHRY and CDR2 is SYGVKD. V shed 6 bases and J 3 bases; nucleotides not matched to a gene: 3. CDR3 length: 15 residues. The CDR3: CAISWTSGNYNEQFF. CDR3 nucleotides: TGTGCCATCAGCTGGACTAGCGGGAACTACAATGAGCAGTTCTTC.

This sequence joins TRBV27 and TRBJ1-5; D gene ambiguous. This CDR3 is 15 amino acids long. CDR1 and CDR2 (germline): MNHEY, SMNVEV (reference sequence). With 6 bases removed from V and 0 bases from J, the gap between germline ends came to 12 bases. The CDR3 loop reads CASSHSSDSNQPQHF. In nucleotides, the CDR3 is TGTGCCAGCAGCCACAGCTCCGATAGCAATCAGCCCCAGCATTTT.

The chain joins TRBV7-2 to TRBJ2-7; 12 positions agree with TRBD2. The junction had 9 bases not matched to a gene; V was cut back by 5 bases and J by 1 base. Germline CDR1 reads SGHTA; CDR2 reads FQGNSA. The CDR3 spans 17 residues. DNA of the CDR3: TGTGCCAGCAGCAAAGTCCCGACTAGCGGGGGTTCCTACGAGCAGTACTTC. Translation gives CASSKVPTSGGSYEQYF.

The chain combines TRBV20-1 with TRBJ2-1; TRBD2 aligns across 7 bases. The ends lost 5 bases at V and 9 bases at J; junction bases unmatched: 13. The CDR3 spans 14 residues. Per the germline V gene, CDR1 is DFQATT and CDR2 is SNEGSKA (reference sequence). CDR3 nucleotide sequence: TGCAGTGCTGGACGGAGCGGGAAGACGGGTGAGCAGTTCTTC. Amino acid sequence: CSAGRSGKTGEQFF.

This clonotype has only one observation. The chain combines TRBV2 with TRBJ1-1; the D gene is possibly TRBD1 (6 bases). The CDR3 extends over 14 amino acids. Trimming stripped 6 bases from V and 0 bases from J, with 11 bases between. Per germline, CDR1 SNHLY and CDR2 FYNNEI. For the CDR3, the DNA is TGTGCCAGCAGGCTCAGGGGCCTGAACACTGAAGCTTTCTTT. Its protein product is CASRLRGLNTEAFF.

This clonotype was observed a few times. V usage is TRBV7-7 and J usage is TRBJ2-5, with D possibly being TRBD1 or TRBD2 (5 bases each). The V and J ends lost 1 base and 2 bases respectively, with 8 bases between them. This CDR3 has 14 residues. Looked up from germline, CDR1 is SSHAT and CDR2 is FNYEAQ (reference sequence). CDR3 in amino acids: CASSLGGWQETQYF. The DNA of the CDR3 is TGTGCCAGCAGCTTAGGGGGGTGGCAAGAGACCCAGTACTTC.